This is a list of T cell receptor beta chains from one sample in a study. TCRdb recomputed calls from the RT-PCR reads with MiXCR, one row per CDR3 protein. The table records about 700,000 distinct CDR3 sequences, 11% to 15% of them present only once. Sequenced input: memory CD4+ T cells from blood. The receptors were sampled from a female donor in good health, serving as a healthy control. CDR3s include the opening cysteine and the closing phenylalanine or tryptophan. Fields, in order: CDR3 protein, J gene, V gene.

CDR3: CSASAWGTQNTGELFF
J: TRBJ2-2
V: TRBV20-1

CDR3: CASSLGAGVDKNIQYF
J: TRBJ2-4
V: TRBV7-9

CDR3: CASSRTHAAANEQFF
J: TRBJ2-1
V: TRBV7-3

CDR3: CASSTEPYSYEQYF
J: TRBJ2-7
V: TRBV6-2/TRBV6-3

CDR3: CSAIRGGTDTQYF
J: TRBJ2-3
V: TRBV20-1

CDR3: CSASPSIGAGNTIYF
J: TRBJ1-3
V: TRBV20-1

CDR3: CASSLYRVHEQYF
J: TRBJ2-7
V: TRBV2

CDR3: CASSQDRDRVTGELFF
J: TRBJ2-2
V: TRBV4-1

CDR3: CASSWGTVGANVLTF
J: TRBJ2-6
V: TRBV5-6

CDR3: CASSQLALPYEQYF
J: TRBJ2-7
V: TRBV21-1

CDR3: CASSSPSGRVGSGANVLTF
J: TRBJ2-6
V: TRBV11-2

CDR3: CASSFESSYNSPLHF
J: TRBJ1-6
V: TRBV12-3/TRBV12-4

CDR3: CASSPGTQGYTF
J: TRBJ1-2
V: TRBV7-9

CDR3: CASSLISLRDSRLGRYTF
J: TRBJ1-2
V: TRBV7-2

CDR3: CASSLVLAGVQEETQYF
J: TRBJ2-5
V: TRBV11-2

CDR3: CSARDVLAGVNYKGTGELFF
J: TRBJ2-2
V: TRBV20-1

CDR3: CASSISGRLTYEQYF
J: TRBJ2-7
V: TRBV12-3/TRBV12-4

CDR3: CSASRLAGLYTGELFF
J: TRBJ2-2
V: TRBV20-1

CDR3: CASSHRQLEQYF
J: TRBJ2-7
V: TRBV3-1

CDR3: CASSYDRNQPQHF
J: TRBJ1-5
V: TRBV6-5

CDR3: CASSQDRAGQGAKAFF
J: TRBJ1-1
V: TRBV4-3

CDR3: CASSYWGLNDNEQFF
J: TRBJ2-1
V: TRBV6-2/TRBV6-3

CDR3: CASSLGDLRDEQFF
J: TRBJ2-1
V: TRBV5-1

CDR3: CASSSPGSGPNTEAFF
J: TRBJ1-1
V: TRBV7-2

CDR3: CASSPENTEAFF
J: TRBJ1-1
V: TRBV12-3/TRBV12-4

CDR3: CASGNPQPGQGAVIANYGYTF
J: TRBJ1-2
V: TRBV12-5

CDR3: CASSSTSGGPYNEQFF
J: TRBJ2-1
V: TRBV5-1

CDR3: CSAEGLAGGPSAGELFF
J: TRBJ2-2
V: TRBV20-1

CDR3: CASSQAGTTDTQYF
J: TRBJ2-3
V: TRBV3-1

CDR3: CASKLATADTQYF
J: TRBJ2-3
V: TRBV5-4

CDR3: CASSSWDSFEAFF
J: TRBJ1-1
V: TRBV7-9

CDR3: CAISESRGQGRQPQHF
J: TRBJ1-5
V: TRBV10-3

CDR3: CASSPMDGGYEQYF
J: TRBJ2-7
V: TRBV7-9

CDR3: CASSDPGQGLYEQYF
J: TRBJ2-7
V: TRBV10-1

CDR3: CASSYLGLAELLAKNIQYF
J: TRBJ2-4
V: TRBV6-6

CDR3: CSARTTVGGLYGYTF
J: TRBJ1-2
V: TRBV20-1